This TCR beta chain is from a study of Ad26.COV2.S vaccination and SARS-CoV-2 variants. Study in general: By the intramuscular route, Ad26.COV2.S was given once, or twice 56 days apart.

The data were produced by immunoSEQ multiplex PCR, yet TCRdb's version contains in-frame clones alone and is incomplete. Here the sample spans roughly 380,000 clones, approximately 87% being singletons. CDR1 and CDR2 (germline): SGHTA, FQGNSA. The CDR3 loop spans 16 amino acids. Losses at the gene ends were 6 bases for V and 3 bases for J; bases not matched to a gene: 10. Documented treatment: around 19 received Ad26.COV2.S at low or high dose, single or two shots; roughly 5 received placebo; per-sample allocation not given. Specimen acquisition occurred on day 63 following the initial vaccine or placebo injection.

The receptor was isolated from a person aged 18-60 years who received the Ad26.COV2.S COVID-19 vaccine or a placebo. The chain links TRBV7-2 to TRBJ2-1; 8 bases agree with TRBD2. Here the sequenced sample was peripheral blood, taken in a trial of Ad26.COV2.S vaccine versus placebo. Written as DNA, the CDR3 is TGTGCCAGCAGTTCCTCCAGCGGGGGCCGCTACAATGAGCAGTTCTTC. It specifies CASSSSSGGRYNEQFF.